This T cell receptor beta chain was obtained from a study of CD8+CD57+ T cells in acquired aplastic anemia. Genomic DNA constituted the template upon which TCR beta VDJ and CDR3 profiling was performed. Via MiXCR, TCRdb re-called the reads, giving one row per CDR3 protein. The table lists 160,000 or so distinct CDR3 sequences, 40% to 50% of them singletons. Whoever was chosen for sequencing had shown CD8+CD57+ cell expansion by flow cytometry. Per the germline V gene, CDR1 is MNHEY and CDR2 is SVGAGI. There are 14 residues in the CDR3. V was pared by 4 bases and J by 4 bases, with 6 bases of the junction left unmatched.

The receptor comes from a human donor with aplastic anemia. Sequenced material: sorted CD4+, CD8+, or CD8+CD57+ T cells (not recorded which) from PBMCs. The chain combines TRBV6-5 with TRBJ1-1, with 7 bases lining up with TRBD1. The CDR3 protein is CASSFGTAGTEAFF. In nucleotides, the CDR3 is TGTGCCAGCAGTTTTGGGACAGCAGGCACTGAAGCTTTCTTT.